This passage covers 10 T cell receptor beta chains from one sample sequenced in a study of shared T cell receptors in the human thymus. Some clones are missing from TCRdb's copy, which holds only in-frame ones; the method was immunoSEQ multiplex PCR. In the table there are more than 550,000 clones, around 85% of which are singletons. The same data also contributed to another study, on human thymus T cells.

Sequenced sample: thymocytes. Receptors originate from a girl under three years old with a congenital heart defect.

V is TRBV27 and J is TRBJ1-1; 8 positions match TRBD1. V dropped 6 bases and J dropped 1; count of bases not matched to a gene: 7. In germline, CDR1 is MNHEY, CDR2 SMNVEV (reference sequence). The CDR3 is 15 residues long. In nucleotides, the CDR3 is TGTGCCAGCAGACTTCCAGGGGGCACGAACACTGAAGCTTTCTTT. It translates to CASRLPGGTNTEAFF.

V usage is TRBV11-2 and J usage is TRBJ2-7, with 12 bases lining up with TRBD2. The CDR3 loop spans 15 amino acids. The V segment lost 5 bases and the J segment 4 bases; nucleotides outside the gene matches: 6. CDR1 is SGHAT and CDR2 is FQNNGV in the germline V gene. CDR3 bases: TGTGCCAGCAGCCACAGGGGACTAGCGGGTTACGAGCAGTACTTC. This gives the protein CASSHRGLAGYEQYF.

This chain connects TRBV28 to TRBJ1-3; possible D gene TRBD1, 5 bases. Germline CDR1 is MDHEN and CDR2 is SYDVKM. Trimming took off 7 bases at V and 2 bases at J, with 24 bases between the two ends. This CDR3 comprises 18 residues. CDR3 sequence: CASILTRSVGAAGNTIYF. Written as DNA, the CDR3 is TGTGCCAGCATTTTGACTAGATCTGTAGGGGCGGCTGGAAACACCATATATTTT.

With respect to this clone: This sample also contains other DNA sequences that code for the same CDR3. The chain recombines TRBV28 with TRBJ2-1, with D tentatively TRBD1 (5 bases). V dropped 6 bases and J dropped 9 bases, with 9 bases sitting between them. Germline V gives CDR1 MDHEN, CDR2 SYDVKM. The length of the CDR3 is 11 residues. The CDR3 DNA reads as TGTGCCAGCAGCCCAAGGGGTGAGCAGTTCTTC. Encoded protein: CASSPRGEQFF.

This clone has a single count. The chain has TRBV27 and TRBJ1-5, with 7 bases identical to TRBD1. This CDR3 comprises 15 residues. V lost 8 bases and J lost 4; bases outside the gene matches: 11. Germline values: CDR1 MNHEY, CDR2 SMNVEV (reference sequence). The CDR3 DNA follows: TGTGCCAGCGGACATACCGGGACAGAAAATCAGCCCCAGCATTTT. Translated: CASGHTGTENQPQHF.

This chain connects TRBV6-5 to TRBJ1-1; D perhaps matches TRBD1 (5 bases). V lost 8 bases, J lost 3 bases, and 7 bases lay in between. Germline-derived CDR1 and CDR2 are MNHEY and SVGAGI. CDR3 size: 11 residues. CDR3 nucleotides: TGTGCCAGCGCGGGGGACACTGAAGCTTTCTTT. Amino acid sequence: CASAGDTEAFF.

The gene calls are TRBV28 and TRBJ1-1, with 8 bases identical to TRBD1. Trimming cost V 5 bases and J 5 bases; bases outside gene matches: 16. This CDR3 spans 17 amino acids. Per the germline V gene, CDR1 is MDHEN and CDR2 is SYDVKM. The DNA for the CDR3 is TGTGCCAGCAGTCGTAAAGACCGGGACAGGCATTGGACTGAAGCTTTCTTT. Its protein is CASSRKDRDRHWTEAFF.

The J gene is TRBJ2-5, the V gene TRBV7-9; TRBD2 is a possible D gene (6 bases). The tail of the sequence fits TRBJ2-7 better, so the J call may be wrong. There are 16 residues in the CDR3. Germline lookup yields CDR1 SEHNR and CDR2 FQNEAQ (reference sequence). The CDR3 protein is CASSPGPGTSSYEQYF. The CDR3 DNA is TGTGCCAGCAGTCCCGGACCCGGGACTTCCTCCTACGAGCAGTACTTC.

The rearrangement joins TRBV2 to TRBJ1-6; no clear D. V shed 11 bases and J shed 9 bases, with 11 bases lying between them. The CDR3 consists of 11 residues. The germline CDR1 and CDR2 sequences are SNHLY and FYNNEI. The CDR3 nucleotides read TGTGCCGTAGACGGCGGTTCACCCCTCCACTTT. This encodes CAVDGGSPLHF.

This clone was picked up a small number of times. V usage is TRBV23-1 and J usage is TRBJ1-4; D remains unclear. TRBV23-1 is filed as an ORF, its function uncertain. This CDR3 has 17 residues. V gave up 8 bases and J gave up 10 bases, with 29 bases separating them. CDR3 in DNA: TGCGCCAGCCTACACGGAGGGCAGACTCCTCTGTGGGGAAAACTGTTTTTT. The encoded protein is CASLHGGQTPLWGKLFF.